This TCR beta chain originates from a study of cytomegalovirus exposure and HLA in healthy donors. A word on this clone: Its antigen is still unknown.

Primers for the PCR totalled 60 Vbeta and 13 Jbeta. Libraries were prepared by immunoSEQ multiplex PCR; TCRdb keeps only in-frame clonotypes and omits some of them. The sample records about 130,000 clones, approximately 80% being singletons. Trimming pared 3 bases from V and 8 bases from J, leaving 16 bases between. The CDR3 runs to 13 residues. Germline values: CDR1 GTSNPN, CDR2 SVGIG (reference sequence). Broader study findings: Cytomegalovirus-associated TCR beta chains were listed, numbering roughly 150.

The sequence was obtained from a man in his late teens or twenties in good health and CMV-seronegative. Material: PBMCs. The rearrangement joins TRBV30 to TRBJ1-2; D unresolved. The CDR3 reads CAWRPGLSRGYTF. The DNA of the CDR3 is TGTGCCTGGAGGCCTGGGCTTTCCCGGGGCTACACCTTC.